Listed below are T cell receptor beta chains from one sample, sequenced in a study of shared clonotypes between healthy human individuals. The table came from immunoSEQ multiplex PCR; TCRdb's copy has only in-frame clones and leaves some out. The table lists 75,000 to 100,000 clones, more than 45% of them singletons. The specimen sequenced was PBMCs. The receptors come from a woman in her thirties or forties in good health. Some clones in this sample may be carry-over from other donors' samples. CDR3s leave out the opening cysteine and the closing phenylalanine or tryptophan.

v_call	j_call	cdr3_aa
TRBV7-9	TRBJ1-3	ASSFDPSGNTIY
TRBV20-1	TRBJ2-2	SPKGPGELF
TRBV28	TRBJ2-5	ASSEQHRVIGLETQY
TRBV5-4	TRBJ2-3	ASSLAGSPDTQY
TRBV25-1	TRBJ2-1	ASSDSGSYNEQF
TRBV20-1	TRBJ2-7	SAEGLREQY
TRBV18	TRBJ2-1	ASSPPTGPGWQF
TRBV4-3	TRBJ2-1	ASSQADRSYNEQF
TRBV2	TRBJ1-5	ASSEQGDSNQPQH
TRBV28	TRBJ1-4	ASSRFLGGASVEKLF
TRBV5-1	TRBJ2-3	ASSSLGVTDTQY
TRBV29-1	TRBJ1-1	SVAQGSGTEAF
TRBV11-1	TRBJ2-7	ASSRGLAGATYEQY
TRBV5-1	TRBJ2-5	ASSLSSGSAETQY
TRBV25-1	TRBJ1-1	ASSNRQGAGTEAF
TRBV20-1	TRBJ2-1	SARVGGRQF
TRBV30	TRBJ1-1	AWSVFSLEAF
TRBV5-1	TRBJ2-3	ASSFTGTSTDTQY
TRBV4-1	TRBJ2-7	ASREGWNSYEQY
TRBV29-1	TRBJ2-5	SAYTETQY
TRBV29-1	TRBJ2-3	SVALGTDTQY
TRBV6-1	TRBJ2-7	ASREMTGVAYEQY
TRBV29-1	TRBJ2-7	SVEQGQEQY
TRBV6-6	TRBJ1-2	ASSSLRGYT
TRBV6-1	TRBJ1-5	ASRDTGGGQPQH
TRBV29-1	TRBJ2-7	SVATSGKNTEQY
TRBV28	TRBJ2-7	ASSLFLSLAGVTYEQY
TRBV6-4	TRBJ2-1	ASSQLAGEYNEQF
TRBV5-1	TRBJ1-1	ASSLAIWRVTEAF
TRBV27	TRBJ1-2	ASSSWTGAAGYT
TRBV28	TRBJ1-3	TTGAGNTIY
TRBV30	TRBJ2-7	AWSTSAEQY
TRBV30	TRBJ2-5	AWKENQETQY
TRBV6-1	TRBJ1-5	ASSEFRTENQPQH
TRBV29-1	TRBJ2-5	SVRMETQY
TRBV30	TRBJ2-5	AWTAGGVGEQY
TRBV27	TRBJ2-7	ASSPLAGSYEQY
TRBV30	TRBJ2-7	AWSSWGDEQY
TRBV27	TRBJ2-7	ASILSIRDRVAYEQY
TRBV28	TRBJ1-5	ASRRTGDNQPQH
TRBV14	TRBJ1-1	ASSQGTGAEFEAF
TRBV7-2	TRBJ2-7	ASSRTRDSQGYEQY
TRBV7-9	TRBJ2-5	ASSLGRRLEPPETQY
TRBV7-6	TRBJ1-1	ASSYTGSLAEAF
TRBV15	TRBJ1-1	ATGAWGVTEAF
TRBV19	TRBJ2-5	ASSIAGGSFGETQY
TRBV27	TRBJ1-2	ASTADRTISGYT
TRBV7-9	TRBJ2-7	ASSFRLAGPYEQY
TRBV30	TRBJ1-5	ACEDSGRGAQH
TRBV7-2	TRBJ1-5	ASSLGVLESNQPQH
TRBV5-4	TRBJ1-2	ASTVTGNYGYT
TRBV28	TRBJ2-7	ASRKDGAAVGQY
TRBV28	TRBJ2-7	AVRSSYEQY
TRBV5-4	TRBJ2-5	ASSQEAGTGGETQY
TRBV18	TRBJ1-4	ASSPPVGATNEKLF
TRBV7-2	TRBJ2-7	ASSSRDGSYEQY
TRBV27	TRBJ1-5	ASSSSTYFHAQH